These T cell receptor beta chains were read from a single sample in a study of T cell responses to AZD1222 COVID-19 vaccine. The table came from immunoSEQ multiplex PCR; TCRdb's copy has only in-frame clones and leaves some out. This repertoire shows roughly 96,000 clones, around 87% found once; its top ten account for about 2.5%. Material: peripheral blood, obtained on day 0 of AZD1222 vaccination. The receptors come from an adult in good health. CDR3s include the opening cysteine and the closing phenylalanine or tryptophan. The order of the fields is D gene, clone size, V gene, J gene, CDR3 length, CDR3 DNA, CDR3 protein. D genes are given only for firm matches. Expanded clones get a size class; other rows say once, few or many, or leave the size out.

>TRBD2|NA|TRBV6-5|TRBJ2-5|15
TGTGCCAGCAACCCGCCGGGGGGTGGCCAAGAGACCCAGTACTTC
CASNPPGGGQETQYF
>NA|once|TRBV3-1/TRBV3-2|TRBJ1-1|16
TGTGCCAGCAGCCAAGAGGAGGGAAGGACGAACACTGAAGCTTTCTTT
CASSQEEGRTNTEAFF
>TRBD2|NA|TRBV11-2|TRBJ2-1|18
TGTGCCAGCAGCTACCGGGCGGGACTAGCGCCACTTTACAATGAGCAGTTCTTC
CASSYRAGLAPLYNEQFF
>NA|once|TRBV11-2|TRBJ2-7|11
TGTGCCAGCAGCTCTTTCTACGAGCAGTACTTC
CASSSFYEQYF
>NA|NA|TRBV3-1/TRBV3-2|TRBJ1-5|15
TGTGCCAGCAGCCCCAGGGGCGGGAGCAATCAGCCCCAGCATTTT
CASSPRGGSNQPQHF
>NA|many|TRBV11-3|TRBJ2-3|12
TGTGCCAGCAGTTTTCACACAGATACGCAGTATTTT
CASSFHTDTQYF
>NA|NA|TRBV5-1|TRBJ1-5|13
TGCGCCAGCAGCTTACAGGGTTCTCAGCCCCAGCATTTT
CASSLQGSQPQHF
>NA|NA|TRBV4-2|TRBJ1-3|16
TGTGCCAGCAGCCAAGGGGGGTCCAGCTCTGGAAACACCATATATTTT
CASSQGGSSSGNTIYF
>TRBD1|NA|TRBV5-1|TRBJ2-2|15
TGCGCCAGCAGCTTGACTAACAGGGGAACCGGGGAGCTGTTTTTT
CASSLTNRGTGELFF
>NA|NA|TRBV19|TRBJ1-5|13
TGTGCCAGTGCTACCACAAGCAATCAGCCCCAGCATTTT
CASATTSNQPQHF
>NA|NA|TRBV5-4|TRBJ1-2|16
TGTGCCAGCAGCTTGGGAATGAACCAGGGCCCCTATGGCTACACCTTC
CASSLGMNQGPYGYTF
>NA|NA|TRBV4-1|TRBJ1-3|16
TGCGCCAGCAGCCAAGATAGGACCTACTCTGGAAACACCATATATTTT
CASSQDRTYSGNTIYF
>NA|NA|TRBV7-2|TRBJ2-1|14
TGTGCCAGCAGCTTACTAGCACTAGGCAATGAGCAGTTCTTC
CASSLLALGNEQFF
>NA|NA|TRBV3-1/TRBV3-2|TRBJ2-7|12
TGTGCCAGCAGCCAAGATCTCCACGAGCAGTACTTC
CASSQDLHEQYF
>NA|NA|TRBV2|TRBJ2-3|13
TGTGCCAGTGCCAGGGCCCCCACAGATACGCAGTATTTT
CASARAPTDTQYF
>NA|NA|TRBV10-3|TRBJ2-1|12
TGTGCCATAAGCCGCTCGAACAATGAGCAGTTCTTC
CAISRSNNEQFF
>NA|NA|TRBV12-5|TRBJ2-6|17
TGTGCTAGTGGTTTATTAGTGGGGAGCTCTGGGGCCAACGTCCTGACTTTC
CASGLLVGSSGANVLTF
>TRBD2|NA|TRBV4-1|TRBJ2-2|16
TGCGCCAGCAGCCCCTACAGCGGGATGAACACCGGGGAGCTGTTTTTT
CASSPYSGMNTGELFF
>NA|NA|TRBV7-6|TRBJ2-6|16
TGTGCCAGCAGCTTAGGAAGGGTTGGCGGGGCCAACGTCCTGACTTTC
CASSLGRVGGANVLTF
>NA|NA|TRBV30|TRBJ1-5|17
TGTGCCTGGAGTGACAGTTTCGGGGCTTCGATGCATCAGCCCCAGCATTTT
CAWSDSFGASMHQPQHF
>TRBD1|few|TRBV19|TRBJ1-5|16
TGTGCCAGTAGTATGCTCCTGGACAGGGGAAATCAGCCCCAGCATTTT
CASSMLLDRGNQPQHF
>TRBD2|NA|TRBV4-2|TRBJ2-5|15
TGTGCCAGCAGCCAAGAGATGGGACTAGTCGTGACCCAGTACTTC
CASSQEMGLVVTQYF
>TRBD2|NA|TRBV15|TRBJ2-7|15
TGTGCCACCAGCAGAGAACCTAGCGGGAACTACGAGCAGTACTTC
CATSREPSGNYEQYF
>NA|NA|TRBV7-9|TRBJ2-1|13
TGTGCCAGCAGCTTAGGCTCGGGCGATGAGCAGTTCTTC
CASSLGSGDEQFF
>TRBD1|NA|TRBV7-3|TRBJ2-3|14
TGTGCCAGCAGTCGAACAGGGGGCACAGATACGCAGTATTTT
CASSRTGGTDTQYF
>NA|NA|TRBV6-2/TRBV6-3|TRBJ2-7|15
TGTGCCAGCAGTTACAATCCCGGGGGCTCCTACGAGCAGTACTTC
CASSYNPGGSYEQYF
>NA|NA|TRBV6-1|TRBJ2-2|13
TGTGCCAGCAGTGAACCTTCGGTGGGGGAGCTGTTTTTT
CASSEPSVGELFF
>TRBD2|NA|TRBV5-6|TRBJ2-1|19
TGTGCCAGCAGCTCAAATTCTCCCCTAGCGGGGCGAAACTACAATGAGCAGTTCTTC
CASSSNSPLAGRNYNEQFF
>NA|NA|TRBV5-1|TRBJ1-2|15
TGCGCCAGCAGCTTGTCATCCGGGACAAACTATGGCTACACCTTC
CASSLSSGTNYGYTF
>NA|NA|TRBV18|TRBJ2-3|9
TGTCGGAGAACTGATACGCAGTATTTT
CRRTDTQYF
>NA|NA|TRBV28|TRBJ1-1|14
TGTGCCAGCAGTTTACGGGGCGGAAACACTGAAGCTTTCTTT
CASSLRGGNTEAFF
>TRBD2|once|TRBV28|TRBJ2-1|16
TGTGCCAGCACTCCACGAGCGGGAGATTTCTACAATGAGCAGTTCTTC
CASTPRAGDFYNEQFF
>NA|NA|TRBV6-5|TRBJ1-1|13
TGTGCCAGTGAGAGGGGAGCCGTCACTGAAGCTTTCTTT
CASERGAVTEAFF